This TCR beta chain is from a study of shared clonotypes between healthy human individuals (dated by TCRdb to the early 2020s). At the level of the whole study: The cohort comprised two women and a few men aged 18 to 49 years. Each donor's leukapheresis produced roughly between roughly 0.85 and 9.5 billion PBMCs. For each donor, CD4 naive and CD4 memory were each given three plates, CD8 naive was given two plates, and CD8 memory was given one plate. To increase sequencing depth and limit assay-specific biases, different laboratories used diverse techniques to prepare libraries and sequence TCR repertoires. Blood TCR repertoires of about five healthy adults were deeply sequenced to estimate repertoire size and the extent of clonotype sharing between individuals.

As for this clone: Its antigen specificity is not known. Base qualities were left out, and no much larger clone turns up one base away.

Donors were healthy HIV-negative adults with no recently reported acute infections or vaccinations. Every donor was a Caucasian adult living in Nashville, Tennessee, USA. CD4+ T cells were enriched by magnetic negative selection, after which naive cells were positively selected on CD45RA and the negative fraction was taken as the memory subset. Blood was collected by leukapheresis, and PBMCs were isolated by Ficoll-Histopaque density gradient centrifugation and then cryopreserved in liquid nitrogen vapor phase. Purity and quantity of every magnetically sorted T cell population were checked by analytical flow cytometry. From each sorted fraction, genomic DNA was isolated and quantified by UV absorbance on a Nanodrop 2000c. TCR CDR3 regions were amplified from genomic DNA by multiplex PCR using the deep immunoSEQ assay. For each cell subset, the extracted genomic DNA was distributed evenly across all wells of several immunoSEQ 96-well plates, and each plate served as one replicate. For sorted subsets, 150 to 250 ng of genomic DNA, equivalent to 25,000 to 35,000 T cell genomes, went into each replicate PCR. Purified libraries were measured with a Qubit 3.0 fluorometer, size-checked on a Bioanalyzer 2100, and measured again with the KAPA Library Quantification kit. Each immunoSEQ 96-well plate was sequenced on its own single-read 150-cycle Illumina NextSeq 550 flow cell. In the source study's methods: Because the immunoSEQ output held only junctional sequences and lacked quality scores, the filtering could not match the filtering applied to full-length reads. Sequences were annotated with PyIR, a Python wrapper for IgBLAST v1.9, using IMGT germline references to assign V/J genes and CDR3. Reads were removed for weak V/J assignments (E-value above 1e-6), missing CDR3, stop codons, out-of-frame junctions, or ambiguous translated residues. V3J clonotypes were defined as sequences sharing the same inferred V gene, J gene, and CDR3 amino acid sequence. To compute the percentage overlap between repertoires, the number of shared unique clonotypes was divided by the size of the smaller repertoire. Three approaches were used to assess repertoire richness: RTK rarefaction, the Chao1 estimator, and Recon v2.1 estimates of unobserved clonotypes. Generation probabilities were computed with OLGA for all TCRbeta clonotypes obtained by the gDNA method from several donors. The table was pulled from immuneACCESS by TCRdb, which kept in-frame rearrangements only. Such tables lose some clones; where checked, under half of the loss comes from unresolved V genes, and the rest has no known cause. The V and J calls and clone size were taken over from that table, and D and trimming were inferred from the DNA. In all, the sample holds about 1 million clones, and approximately 76% of those were seen once. Around 1.5% of the sample rests with the top ten.

What the authors observed across the whole study: Larger estimated clonotype richness was generally found for naive subsets than for memory subsets. Even with the large sequencing depth, rarefaction of the sorted-subset datasets indicated that sequencing was incomplete. Clonotypes shared by all four sorted-subset donors showed higher generation probabilities than non-shared clonotypes. Only blood was sampled, and tissue TCR repertoires likely differ from those in blood. Sharing across a few donors was observed for approximately 5% of naive CD4, over 3% of naive CD8, over 2% of memory CD4, and less than 0.45% of memory CD8 clonotypes. The small number of donors limited the genetic and exposure-history diversity represented. Based on pairwise subsampling, the degree of clonotype sharing among donors was expected to be affected by sequencing depth.

Trimming leaves V shorter by 0 bases and J shorter by 8 bases, with the junction holding 10 bases beyond the gene matches. The germline V gene gives CDR1 as SGDLS and CDR2 as YYNGEE. The CDR3 numbers 16 residues from cysteine through phenylalanine. The DNA shown is the 48-base CDR3, in frame from base 1. The material sequenced was memory CD4+ T cells sorted from blood. The cell subset or site label on this specimen signifies: CD45RA-negative fraction. The chain is encoded by TRBV9 joined to TRBJ1-3; 8 bases in the junction line up with TRBD1. This TCR was sampled from a man aged 18 to 30 in good health. The nucleotide sequence is given as TGTGCCAGCAGCGTAGGCGGCGGACAGGGTGGGGACACCATATATTTT. Its coded protein is CASSVGGGQGGDTIYF.